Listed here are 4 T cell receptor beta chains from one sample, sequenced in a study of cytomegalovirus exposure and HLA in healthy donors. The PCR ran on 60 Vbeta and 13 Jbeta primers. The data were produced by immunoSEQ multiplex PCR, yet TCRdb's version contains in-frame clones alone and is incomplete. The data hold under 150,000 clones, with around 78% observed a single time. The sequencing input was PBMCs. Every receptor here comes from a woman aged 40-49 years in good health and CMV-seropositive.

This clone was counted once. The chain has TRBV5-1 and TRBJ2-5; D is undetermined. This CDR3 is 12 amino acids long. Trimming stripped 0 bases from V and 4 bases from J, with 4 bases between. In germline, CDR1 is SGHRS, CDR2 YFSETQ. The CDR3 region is CASSLGRETQYF. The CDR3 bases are TGCGCCAGCAGCTTGGGTCGAGAGACCCAGTACTTC.

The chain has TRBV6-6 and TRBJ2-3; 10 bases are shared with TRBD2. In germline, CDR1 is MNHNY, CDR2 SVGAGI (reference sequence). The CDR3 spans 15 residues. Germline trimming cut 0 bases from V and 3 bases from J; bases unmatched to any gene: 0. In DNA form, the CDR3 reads TGTGCCAGCAGTTACTCGACTAGCGGGACAGATACGCAGTATTTT. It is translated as CASSYSTSGTDTQYF.

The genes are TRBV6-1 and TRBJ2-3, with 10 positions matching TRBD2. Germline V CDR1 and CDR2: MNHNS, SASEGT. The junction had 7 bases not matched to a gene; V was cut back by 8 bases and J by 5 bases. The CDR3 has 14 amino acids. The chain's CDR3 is CASSLAGSGDTQYF. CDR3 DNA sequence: TGTGCCAGCTCACTAGCGGGGAGCGGAGATACGCAGTATTTT.

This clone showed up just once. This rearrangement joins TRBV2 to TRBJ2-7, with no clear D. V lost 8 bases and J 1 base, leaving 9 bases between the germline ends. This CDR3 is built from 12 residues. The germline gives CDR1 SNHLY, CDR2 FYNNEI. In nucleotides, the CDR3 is TGTGCCAGCGGCAGCGAGTCCTACGAGCAGTACTTC. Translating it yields CASGSESYEQYF.